What follows is one T cell receptor beta chain and its context. Germline V CDR1 and CDR2: MNHNS, SASEGT. The CDR3 is 14 residues long. J was trimmed by 6 bases and V by 3 bases; bases with no gene match: 5. This specimen belongs to a study of T cell changes during pregnancy in multiple sclerosis. Some clones are missing from TCRdb's copy, which holds only in-frame ones; the method was immunoSEQ multiplex PCR. The table has just under 70,000 clones, 75% to 95% seen once. The material sequenced was peripheral blood, taken in the second trimester of pregnancy. The receptor's source is a female donor with multiple sclerosis, enrolled in a pregnancy study. The V and J genes are TRBV6-1 and TRBJ2-3, with TRBD2 identical over 8 bases. The CDR3: CASSDRGGADTQYF. CDR3 DNA: TGTGCCAGCAGTGATCGGGGGGGGGCCGATACGCAGTATTTT.